This entry lists 23 T cell receptor beta chains sequenced from one sample in a study of cytomegalovirus exposure and HLA in healthy donors. PCR involved 60 Vbeta and 13 Jbeta primers. Using immunoSEQ multiplex PCR, the repertoire was profiled, and TCRdb retains in-frame clones only, with some absent. Of 150,000 to 200,000 clones in the sample, 65% to 70% were seen once. Sequenced sample: PBMCs. Receptors were obtained from a woman aged 18-35 years in good health and CMV-seropositive.

The rearrangement uses TRBV18 and TRBJ1-2; D possibly corresponds to TRBD1 (6 bases). Trimming shortened V by 1 base and J by 3 bases, and 9 bases separated the two germline ends. This CDR3 spans 14 amino acids. Germline CDR1 KGHSH, CDR2 LQKENI. CDR3 loop: CASSPRGLDYGYTF. The CDR3 bases are TGTGCCAGCTCACCACGGGGGCTTGACTATGGCTACACCTTC.

The chain employs TRBV30 and TRBJ2-7; 9 nucleotides line up with TRBD2. The CDR3 runs to 11 residues. The germline V gene has CDR1 GTSNPN and CDR2 SVGIG (reference sequence). The ends lost 5 bases at V and 6 bases at J; junction bases unmatched: 2. The CDR3 loop is CAWGTSSEQYF. CDR3 nucleotides: TGTGCCTGGGGGACTAGCAGCGAGCAGTACTTC.

This clone has more than one count but fewer than ten. The chain uses TRBV6-1 and TRBJ2-1; TRBD2 agrees at 9 bases. The CDR3 spans 14 residues. Trimming at V came to 5 bases and at J to 5 bases, leaving 4 bases not matched to a gene. Germline V gives CDR1 MNHNS, CDR2 SASEGT. CDR3 DNA: TGTGCCAGCAGTATAGCGGGAGTTAACAATGAGCAGTTCTTC. This codes for CASSIAGVNNEQFF.

The CDR3 sequence: CASSESSRTDTQYF. The CDR3 bases are TGTGCCAGCAGCGAGAGTAGTCGCACAGATACGCAGTATTTT. The rearrangement uses TRBV9 and TRBJ2-3; D is unresolved. Germline V gives CDR1 SGDLS, CDR2 YYNGEE. The CDR3 runs to 14 residues. Trimming left V 3 bases short and J 1 base short, with 9 bases between.

The chain joins TRBV2 to TRBJ2-5, with 9 bases lining up with TRBD1. The J call may be in error: the DNA end matches TRBJ2-7 better. Germline CDR1 and CDR2: SNHLY and FYNNEI. The CDR3 has 14 amino acids. CDR3 DNA: TGTGCCAGCGGACGGATTGACAGGGGGTACGAGCAGTACTTC. Amino acids: CASGRIDRGYEQYF.

This clone showed up just once. V and J are TRBV18 and TRBJ2-1; 10 bases agree with TRBD2. The CDR3 covers 19 residues. Trimming removed 8 bases from V and 1 base from J; junction bases left unmatched: 17. Per germline, CDR1 KGHSH and CDR2 LQKENI. This CDR3 is CASTRRGLATDLSYNEQFF. In nucleotides, the CDR3 is TGTGCCAGCACACGCCGGGGACTAGCGACAGACCTATCCTACAATGAGCAGTTCTTC.

This chain joins TRBV6-1 and TRBJ1-4, with D tentatively TRBD1 (6 bases). Per the germline V gene, CDR1 is MNHNS and CDR2 is SASEGT. With 5 bases removed from V and 7 bases from J, the gap between germline ends came to 14 bases. This CDR3 has 14 amino acids. The CDR3 nucleotides are TGTGCCAGCAGTACCGACAGGTTTCCTGAAAAACTGTTTTTT. Amino acid sequence: CASSTDRFPEKLFF.

This clone was seen a single time. The gene calls are TRBV9 and TRBJ2-2, with unresolved D. Germline V gene lookup returns CDR1 SGDLS and CDR2 YYNGEE. Trimming pared 5 bases from V and 3 bases from J, leaving 11 bases between. The CDR3 totals 14 residues. Here the CDR3 DNA reads TGTGCCAGCAGTAGCCGGGTCCACACCGGGGAGCTGTTTTTT. Its translation: CASSSRVHTGELFF.

V is TRBV6-1 and J is TRBJ1-4; D is unresolved. Trimming stripped 7 bases from V and 8 bases from J, with 14 bases between. Germline V gives CDR1 MNHNS, CDR2 SASEGT. The CDR3 has 13 amino acids. CDR3 bases: TGTGCCAGCACGGGATATCAGAGCGAAAAACTGTTTTTT. Translation: CASTGYQSEKLFF.

The chain carries TRBV19 and TRBJ2-2; 9 bases fit TRBD2. J was trimmed by 4 bases and V by 10 bases; bases with no gene match: 10. Germline CDR1 and CDR2: LNHDA and SQIVND (reference sequence). The CDR3 is made up of 15 amino acids. CDR3 DNA: TGTGCCACCTCGTCGCGGGGGGGCCCCACCGGGGAGCTGTTTTTT. Protein product: CATSSRGGPTGELFF.

This rearrangement joins TRBV30 to TRBJ2-7, with D maybe TRBD1 (5 bases). Germline V lookup: CDR1 GTSNPN, CDR2 SVGIG (reference sequence). Trimming removed 8 bases at V and 3 bases at J, with 17 bases between. The CDR3 has 13 amino acids. This chain's CDR3 is CARNGAGGYEQYF. CDR3 nucleotides: TGTGCCCGGAATGGGGCAGGTGGCTACGAGCAGTACTTC. The full variable domain, in which reference TRBV30 and TRBJ2-7 provide the parts outside the CDR3, is SQTIHQWPATLVQPVGSPLSLECTVEGTSNPNLYWYRQAAGRGLQLLFYSVGIGQISSEVPQNLSASRPQDRQFILSSKKLLLSDSGFYLCARNGAGGYEQYFGPGTRLTVT.

In the case of this clone: This CDR3 is missing its conserved last phenylalanine or tryptophan, likely due to a read error. Because the CDR3's place on the DNA is in doubt, the DNA is left out and the CDR3 is given as listed by TCRdb. The genes are TRBV6-1 and TRBJ2-7; TRBD2, the D gene given by the table, was not confirmed from the DNA. In germline, CDR1 is MNHNS, CDR2 SASEGT. 11 amino acids form the CDR3, both terminal residues included. The CDR3 sequence: CASSEGARGNL.

This rearrangement joins TRBV18 to TRBJ2-1, with 7 bases matching TRBD2. The V gene's germline CDR1 is KGHSH and CDR2 LQKENI. There are 15 residues in the CDR3. V lost 6 bases to trimming and J lost 0 bases; unmatched junction nucleotides: 5. Here the CDR3 DNA reads TGTGCCAGCTCCTTAGCGGGCAGCTCCTACAATGAGCAGTTCTTC. It codes for CASSLAGSSYNEQFF.

This chain connects TRBV7-9 to TRBJ1-1; TRBD1 matches 8 bases. The CDR3 has 13 residues. With 5 bases clipped from V and 5 bases from J, the junction kept 4 bases outside the gene matches. The V gene's germline CDR1 is SEHNR and CDR2 FQNEAQ (reference sequence). The chain's CDR3 is CASSRQGMTEAFF. CDR3 bases: TGTGCCAGCAGCCGACAGGGGATGACTGAAGCTTTCTTT.

This chain links TRBV7-2 with TRBJ2-7; D may be TRBD1 (6 bases). Germline V gives CDR1 SGHTA, CDR2 FQGNSA. CDR3 length equals 16 residues. The V gene lost 5 bases and the J gene lost 2 bases, with 19 bases spanning the gap. In DNA form, the CDR3 reads TGTGCCAGCAGCCGACAGGAGACTTCGAACACCTACGAGCAGTACTTC. Encoded protein: CASSRQETSNTYEQYF. The full variable domain, with the rest looked up from reference TRBV7-2 and TRBJ2-7, is GAGVSQSPSNKVTEKGKDVELRCDPISGHTALYWYRQSLGQGLEFLIYFQGNSAPDKSGLPSDRFSAERTGGSVSTLTIQRTQQEDSAVYLCASSRQETSNTYEQYFGPGTRLTVT.

The chain combines TRBV5-8 with TRBJ1-1, with D unclear. The CDR3 has 14 amino acids. V shed 4 bases and J shed 2 bases, with 12 bases lying between them. The germline gives CDR1 SGHTS, CDR2 YDEGEE. CDR3 amino acids: CASSPTAGNTEAFF. The CDR3 region has the DNA TGTGCCAGCAGCCCTACTGCAGGTAACACTGAAGCTTTCTTT. Filled out from reference TRBV5-8 and TRBJ1-1, the complete variable domain reads EAGVTQSPTHLIKTRGQQATLRCSPISGHTSVYWYQQALGLGLQFLLWYDEGEERNRGNFPPRFSGRQFPNYSSELNVNALELEDSALYLCASSPTAGNTEAFFGQGTRLTVV.

The rearrangement links TRBV6-5 to TRBJ2-7; maybe TRBD1 (6 bases). Germline assignment: CDR1 MNHEY and CDR2 SVGAGI. The CDR3 contains 13 residues. Trimming removed 6 bases from V and 6 bases from J, with 15 bases in between. Here the CDR3 reads CASRLQGRIEQYF. In DNA, the CDR3 is TGTGCCAGCAGGTTACAGGGACGGATCGAGCAGTACTTC.

The chain recombines TRBV5-1 with TRBJ2-7; TRBD1 agrees at 12 bases. CDR1 is SGHRS, CDR2 YFSETQ, per germline. This CDR3 is built from 18 residues. The ends lost 3 bases at V and 0 bases at J; junction bases unmatched: 10. Here the CDR3 reads CASSSGTGGVHLSYEQYF. The DNA for the CDR3 is TGCGCCAGCAGCTCCGGGACAGGGGGCGTCCACCTCTCCTACGAGCAGTACTTC.

This sequence joins TRBV15 and TRBJ1-2; 7 bases line up with TRBD1. The length of the CDR3 is 15 residues. Germline V gene sequence: CDR1 LNHNV, CDR2 YYDKDF (reference sequence). The J segment lost 4 bases and the V segment lost 3 bases, leaving 8 bases of the junction unmatched. CDR3 DNA: TGTGCCACCAGCAGGGGGGCGGGACAGATCTATGGCTACACCTTC. This translates into CATSRGAGQIYGYTF.

V usage is TRBV15 and J usage is TRBJ2-3; 7 nucleotides match TRBD1. V lost 2 bases, J lost 2 bases, and 4 bases stayed unmatched. Germline lookup yields CDR1 LNHNV and CDR2 YYDKDF (reference sequence). The CDR3 totals 15 residues. Written as DNA, the CDR3 is TGTGCCACCAGCAGATCGACAGGGTCCACAGATACGCAGTATTTT. Protein sequence: CATSRSTGSTDTQYF.

This clone was seen a few times. V gene TRBV11-3 combines with J gene TRBJ2-5, with TRBD2 matching 9 bases. CDR3 length: 15 amino acids. Germline V gene lookup returns CDR1 SGHNT and CDR2 YENEEA. Trimming took 5 bases from V and 5 from J; bases not matched to a gene: 9. DNA of the CDR3: TGTGCCAGCAGCCCCGGAGCGGGGGGTTGGGAGACCCAGTACTTC. This encodes CASSPGAGGWETQYF.

This clone came up a few times. The CDR3 loop is CASSQDFGGYNEQFF. The CDR3 coding sequence is TGTGCCAGCAGCCAAGATTTCGGGGGATACAATGAGCAGTTCTTC. This chain links TRBV14 with TRBJ2-1; possible D gene TRBD2, 6 bases. The germline gives CDR1 SGHDN, CDR2 FVKESK. This CDR3 spans 15 amino acids. V was pared by 0 bases and J by 4 bases, with 10 bases between.

Comment on this clone: A read error is the likely source, as a far larger clone sits one nucleotide away. The chain employs TRBV6-5 and TRBJ2-1; TRBD2 matches 7 bases. The CDR3 consists of 12 residues. Germline values: CDR1 MNHEY, CDR2 SVGAGI. The CDR3 spells CASYAGVNAQFF. The DNA for the CDR3 is TGTGCCAGCTACGCGGGAGTAAATGCGCAGTTCTTC.